This T cell receptor (beta chain) came from a study of shared clonotypes between healthy human individuals. Study findings and constraints: Compared with memory subsets, naive subsets generally had larger estimated richness.

About this clone itself: Antigen unknown. This sample includes further DNA sequences coding for the same CDR3.

Generated by immunoSEQ multiplex PCR, the TCRdb table keeps only in-frame clones and is missing some. The sample shows roughly 2,300,000 clones, just under 95% of them seen only once. J lost 3 bases, V lost 4 bases, and 7 bases had no gene match. The CDR3 covers 15 residues. Germline values: CDR1 SGDLS, CDR2 YYNGEE. Only Caucasian adults living in Nashville, Tennessee made up the donor group. A CD45RA-negative memory subset and a CD45RA+ naive subset were separated from the CD4+ cells. J is TRBJ2-7 and V is TRBV9; 10 nucleotides match TRBD2. This sequence was found in a man aged 18 to 30 in good health. Some clones in this sample may be carry-over from other donors' samples. The material sequenced was naive CD4+ T cells from PBMCs. Regarding subset: CD45RA+ positively selected. The CDR3, as DNA: TGTGCCAGCAGCCCTCGGACTAGCGGTTACTACGAGCAGTACTTC. Amino acids: CASSPRTSGYYEQYF. Supplemented by reference TRBV9 and TRBJ2-7, the full variable domain reads DSGVTQTPKHLITATGQRVTLRCSPRSGDLSVYWYQQSLDQGLQFLIQYYNGEERAKGNILERFSAQQFPDLHSELNLSSLELGDSALYFCASSPRTSGYYEQYFGPGTRLTVT.